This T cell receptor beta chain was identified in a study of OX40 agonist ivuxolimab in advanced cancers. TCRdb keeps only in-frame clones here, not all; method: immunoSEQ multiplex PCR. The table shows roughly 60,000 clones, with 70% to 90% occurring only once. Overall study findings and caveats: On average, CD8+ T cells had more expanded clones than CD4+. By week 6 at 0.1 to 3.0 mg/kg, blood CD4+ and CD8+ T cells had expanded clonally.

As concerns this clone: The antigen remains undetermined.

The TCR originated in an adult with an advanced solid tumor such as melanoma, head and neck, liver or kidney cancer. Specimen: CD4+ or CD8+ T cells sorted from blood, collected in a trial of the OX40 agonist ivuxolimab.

The CDR3 loop is CASSVGGQGSYGYTF. DNA of the CDR3: TGTGCCAGCAGCGTAGGGGGACAGGGGTCCTATGGCTACACCTTC. This chain connects TRBV5-4 to TRBJ1-2, with 10 bases fitting TRBD1. After removal of 4 bases from V and 4 bases from J, the junction contained 7 bases not matched to a gene. The CDR3 length is 15 residues. Germline V gives CDR1 SGHNT, CDR2 YYREEE (reference sequence).